These T cell receptor beta chains were read from a single sample in a study of T cell changes during pregnancy in multiple sclerosis. The table came from immunoSEQ multiplex PCR; TCRdb's copy has only in-frame clones and leaves some out. The sample contains roughly 42,000 clones, 94% of which appear only once. Source: CD4+ T cells from peripheral blood mononuclear cells, taken after pregnancy. The receptors were sampled from a female donor with multiple sclerosis, enrolled in a pregnancy study. The CDR3 runs from the conserved cysteine through the conserved F or W. Each record gives: V gene, J gene, clone size, D gene, CDR3 DNA, CDR3 protein. D genes are given only for firm matches. Clone size appears in some rows only: once, few, many, or a class for an expanded clone.

>TRBV7-6|TRBJ2-7|.|TRBD1
TGTGCCAGCAGCCGGACAGGGGGAACCTACGAGCAGTACTTC
CASSRTGGTYEQYF
>TRBV6-1|TRBJ1-2|.|.
TGTGCCAGCAGTGAAGTCCCGCGTGGCTACACCTTC
CASSEVPRGYTF
>TRBV6-4|TRBJ2-7|once|TRBD2
TGTGCCAGCGTCACGGGTCCGGGTCTGACTAGCGGTTCCTACGAGCAGTACTTC
CASVTGPGLTSGSYEQYF
>TRBV19|TRBJ1-2|.|.
TGTGCCAGTAGTCTCCCGGAGGGGGGGGAGATCTATGGCTACACCTTC
CASSLPEGGEIYGYTF
>TRBV6-5|TRBJ2-7|.|.
TGTGCCAGCAGTAGACCCGGGACATCTTCCTACGAGCAGTACTTC
CASSRPGTSSYEQYF
>TRBV13|TRBJ2-3|.|TRBD2
TGTGCCAGCAGCTTAACAGGGCTAGCGGGGTTTGTCACAGATACGCAGTATTTT
CASSLTGLAGFVTDTQYF
>TRBV27|TRBJ2-7|once|.
TGTGCCAGCAGTCGAAGGACAGAGGAAACCTACGAGCAGTACTTC
CASSRRTEETYEQYF
>TRBV15|TRBJ1-1|once|.
TGTGCCACCAGGTTTCGAACTTTCACTGAAGCTTTCTTT
CATRFRTFTEAFF
>TRBV5-6|TRBJ1-2|once|TRBD1
TGTGCCAGCAGCGGATGGGACAGGGGGGACTATGGCTACACCTTC
CASSGWDRGDYGYTF
>TRBV6-5|TRBJ1-6|.|TRBD1
TGTGCCAGCAGTTACGTCCGGGACAGTCCTAATTCACCCCTCCACTTT
CASSYVRDSPNSPLHF
>TRBV7-9|TRBJ2-2|.|TRBD1
TGTGCCAGCACCTTGACAGGGGCGAACACCGGGGAGCTGTTTTTT
CASTLTGANTGELFF
>TRBV5-1|TRBJ2-5|.|.
TGCGCCACCCGGAGGGGTGGAGGGACCCAGTACTTC
CATRRGGGTQYF
>TRBV6-5|TRBJ2-7|.|.
TGTGCCAGCAGTTACTCGGGGGGAGGTCTCTACGAGCAGTACTTC
CASSYSGGGLYEQYF
>TRBV2|TRBJ1-4|.|.
TGTGCCAGCCGGCGGGGCAGGGACGCAACTAATGAAAAACTGTTTTTT
CASRRGRDATNEKLFF
>TRBV7-2|TRBJ2-7|.|TRBD2
TGTGCCAGCAGCTTAGAAGGACTAGCGGGGTCCGAGCAGTACTTC
CASSLEGLAGSEQYF